This is a list of T cell receptor beta chains from one sample in a study of T cell responses to AZD1222 COVID-19 vaccine. Assay: immunoSEQ multiplex PCR; the TCRdb copy retains only in-frame clones and omits some. The sample yields about 170,000 clones, 85% to 95% seen once. Sequenced material: peripheral blood, taken on day 0 of AZD1222 vaccination. The receptors here all came from an adult in good health. CDR3s include the opening cysteine and the closing phenylalanine or tryptophan. Fields, in order: J gene, V gene, CDR3 protein.

TRBJ1-4 | TRBV29-1 | CSGTGLNEKLFF
TRBJ1-1 | TRBV7-9 | CATLTTGLNTEAFF
TRBJ1-2 | TRBV12-3/TRBV12-4 | CAISLRELRGYTF
TRBJ1-4 | TRBV10-3 | CAISVGTDEKLFF
TRBJ2-5 | TRBV11-1 | CASSLDIAPGVETQYF
TRBJ1-5 | TRBV2 | CASSQGDSNQPQHF
TRBJ1-1 | TRBV11-3 | CASGKGMNTEAFF
TRBJ2-1 | TRBV18 | CASSEQGAVEQFF
TRBJ2-5 | TRBV3-1/TRBV3-2 | CASSQGTKETQYF
TRBJ2-1 | TRBV7-9 | CASGQTARHYNEQFF
TRBJ2-7 | TRBV5-1 | CASSLGLAGESYEQYF
TRBJ1-1 | TRBV18 | CASSPAPEAFF
TRBJ1-4 | TRBV6-5 | CASRAGRNNEKLFF
TRBJ2-5 | TRBV19 | CATSQGAGKETQYF
TRBJ1-2 | TRBV5-4 | CASSSPGQTLYGYTF
TRBJ2-2 | TRBV21-1 | CASSLFRGGELFF
TRBJ2-7 | TRBV11-2 | CASSKPISGSYEQYF
TRBJ2-3 | TRBV4-1 | CASSPGLASKVDYF
TRBJ1-2 | TRBV6-5 | CASSYGGADGYTF
TRBJ2-1 | TRBV5-1 | CASSLELAGGWYSYNEQFF
TRBJ1-1 | TRBV6-5 | CASYNRGEAFF
TRBJ1-5 | TRBV3-1/TRBV3-2 | CASSQVDSQPQHF
TRBJ2-3 | TRBV5-6 | CASSLVPQSADTQYF
TRBJ2-1 | TRBV11-2 | CASRGRTYNEQFF
TRBJ2-3 | TRBV14 | CASSQIGGSATQYF
TRBJ1-2 | TRBV25-1 | CASSASRSGGFDGYTF
TRBJ1-3 | TRBV28 | CASSLVAVIGNTIYF
TRBJ1-5 | TRBV2 | CASSGTGVGEQPQHF
TRBJ1-2 | TRBV6-5 | CASRADRGLIGYTF
TRBJ2-1 | TRBV5-4 | CASSRTSPAYYNEQFF
TRBJ1-5 | TRBV12-3/TRBV12-4 | CASSLDNQPQHF
TRBJ2-2 | TRBV5-1 | CASSWGANTGELFF
TRBJ2-2 | TRBV3-1/TRBV3-2 | CASSQELGTGLGVNTGELFF
TRBJ2-5 | TRBV5-4 | CASSLGLASETQYF
TRBJ2-7 | TRBV14 | CASSQVPYPGVQYF
TRBJ1-3 | TRBV7-9 | CASSPSTFSGNTIYF
TRBJ1-6 | TRBV27 | CASSRAVPYNSPLHF
TRBJ2-7 | TRBV25-1 | CASSGMTAYYEQYF
TRBJ1-1 | TRBV19 | CASSIFSAYTEAFF
TRBJ2-7 | TRBV11-2 | CASRRDQGGVYEQYF
TRBJ1-4 | TRBV6-1 | CASSDPRRFGNEKLFF
TRBJ1-2 | TRBV25-1 | CASSELYRDQYGYTF
TRBJ2-2 | TRBV28 | CASRLSGTANTGELFF
TRBJ1-2 | TRBV27 | CASSFRPPYGYTF
TRBJ1-5 | TRBV19 | CASSIGNSNQPQHF
TRBJ1-1 | TRBV19 | CASSIGHTEAFF
TRBJ2-5 | TRBV5-4 | CASSLEGTTSNF
TRBJ1-2 | TRBV5-1 | CASSLHGLANYGYTF
TRBJ2-1 | TRBV5-8 | CASSMDLGQYNEQFF
TRBJ2-1 | TRBV12-5 | CASGLTGPYNEQFF
TRBJ1-2 | TRBV3-1/TRBV3-2 | CASSQGVLSFYGYTF
TRBJ2-1 | TRBV29-1 | CSVVDGTKGNEQFF
TRBJ2-2 | TRBV19 | CATCPGAPANTGELFF
TRBJ2-1 | TRBV3-1/TRBV3-2 | CASSQDLLAVNEQFF
TRBJ1-5 | TRBV5-8 | CASSRYSNQPQHF